This is a list of T cell receptor beta chains from one sample in a study of blood T cell repertoires in COVID-19. The assay was immunoSEQ multiplex PCR, and TCRdb's table has in-frame clones only and misses some. The repertoire holds 300,000 to 350,000 clones, with 90% as singletons. The sample taken for sequencing was peripheral blood. The origin of the receptors is a woman in her 30s with COVID-19, enrolled during active disease. Each CDR3 is given with its conserved first and last residue. D genes are given only for firm matches. Expanded clones are given a class, and other clones once, few, many or no size at all.

j_call: TRBJ1-2; clone_size: -; d_call: -; v_call: TRBV7-9; cdr3_length: 15; cdr3_aa: CASSSSLTGNYGYTF; cdr3_nt: TGTGCCAGCAGCTCAAGTTTAACAGGGAACTATGGCTACACCTTC
j_call: TRBJ1-1; clone_size: -; d_call: TRBD1; v_call: TRBV9; cdr3_length: 13; cdr3_aa: CASSADRGTEAFF; cdr3_nt: TGTGCCAGCAGCGCAGACAGGGGCACTGAAGCTTTCTTT
j_call: TRBJ2-2; clone_size: -; d_call: -; v_call: TRBV28; cdr3_length: 13; cdr3_aa: CASLGRRTGELFF; cdr3_nt: TGTGCCAGCTTAGGGAGGCGCACCGGGGAGCTGTTTTTT
j_call: TRBJ2-7; clone_size: -; d_call: -; v_call: TRBV7-2; cdr3_length: 13; cdr3_aa: CASSLGDSYEQYF; cdr3_nt: TGTGCCAGCAGCTTAGGAGATAGCTACGAGCAGTACTTC
j_call: TRBJ2-1; clone_size: -; d_call: TRBD2; v_call: TRBV9; cdr3_length: 18; cdr3_aa: CASSVAATSGSFDNEQFF; cdr3_nt: TGTGCCAGCAGCGTAGCGGCGACTAGCGGGAGTTTCGACAATGAGCAGTTCTTC
j_call: TRBJ2-1; clone_size: -; d_call: -; v_call: TRBV6-5; cdr3_length: 16; cdr3_aa: CASSYAAADDYNEQFF; cdr3_nt: TGTGCCAGCAGTTACGCGGCGGCCGACGATTACAATGAGCAGTTCTTC
j_call: TRBJ2-7; clone_size: -; d_call: TRBD2; v_call: TRBV29-1; cdr3_length: 12; cdr3_aa: CSVGAGGGEQYF; cdr3_nt: TGCAGCGTTGGAGCGGGAGGGGGCGAGCAGTACTTC
j_call: TRBJ2-7; clone_size: -; d_call: TRBD2; v_call: TRBV9; cdr3_length: 16; cdr3_aa: CASSGKPGLAGYEQYF; cdr3_nt: TGTGCCAGCAGCGGAAAACCGGGACTAGCGGGATACGAGCAGTACTTC
j_call: TRBJ2-5; clone_size: once; d_call: -; v_call: TRBV5-6; cdr3_length: 16; cdr3_aa: CASSPLRDSEWETQYF; cdr3_nt: TGTGCCAGCAGCCCCCTCCGGGACTCCGAGTGGGAGACCCAGTACTTC
j_call: TRBJ1-2; clone_size: -; d_call: TRBD1; v_call: TRBV4-1; cdr3_length: 16; cdr3_aa: CASSQNGQGAGYGYTF; cdr3_nt: TGCGCCAGCAGCCAAAATGGACAGGGGGCAGGCTATGGCTACACCTTC
j_call: TRBJ2-3; clone_size: -; d_call: TRBD1; v_call: TRBV19; cdr3_length: 16; cdr3_aa: CASGSHRDRGPDTQYF; cdr3_nt: TGTGCCAGTGGAAGTCACCGGGACAGGGGACCAGATACGCAGTATTTT
j_call: TRBJ1-2; clone_size: few; d_call: -; v_call: TRBV16; cdr3_length: 17; cdr3_aa: CASSQSVIEGMTYGYTF; cdr3_nt: TGTGCCAGCAGCCAATCTGTCATTGAGGGTATGACCTATGGCTACACCTTC
j_call: TRBJ2-7; clone_size: -; d_call: -; v_call: TRBV5-1; cdr3_length: 15; cdr3_aa: CASSLDGAGLYEQYF; cdr3_nt: TGCGCCAGCAGCTTGGATGGGGCAGGGCTCTACGAGCAGTACTTC
j_call: TRBJ1-2; clone_size: few; d_call: -; v_call: TRBV28; cdr3_length: 14; cdr3_aa: CASSPSGTYYGYTF; cdr3_nt: TGTGCCAGCAGTCCCTCGGGGACTTACTATGGCTACACCTTC
j_call: TRBJ2-1; clone_size: -; d_call: TRBD2; v_call: TRBV2; cdr3_length: 15; cdr3_aa: CASSEGTSGTNEQFF; cdr3_nt: TGTGCCAGCAGCGAAGGGACTAGCGGGACCAATGAGCAGTTCTTC
j_call: TRBJ1-2; clone_size: -; d_call: -; v_call: TRBV5-1; cdr3_length: 14; cdr3_aa: CASSWGGESYGYTF; cdr3_nt: TGCGCCAGCAGCTGGGGGGGTGAATCATATGGCTACACCTTC
j_call: TRBJ2-1; clone_size: -; d_call: TRBD2; v_call: TRBV7-8; cdr3_length: 15; cdr3_aa: CASSFGAGGPNEQFF; cdr3_nt: TGTGCCAGCAGCTTCGGAGCGGGAGGGCCCAATGAGCAGTTCTTC
j_call: TRBJ1-3; clone_size: -; d_call: -; v_call: TRBV7-2; cdr3_length: 15; cdr3_aa: CASSLEPRGRNTIYF; cdr3_nt: TGTGCCAGCAGCTTAGAACCCAGGGGCAGAAACACCATATATTTT
j_call: TRBJ2-7; clone_size: few; d_call: -; v_call: TRBV4-1; cdr3_length: 15; cdr3_aa: CASSQASGKLDEQYF; cdr3_nt: TGCGCCAGCAGCCAAGCCTCAGGAAAGCTGGACGAGCAGTACTTC
j_call: TRBJ1-1; clone_size: -; d_call: -; v_call: TRBV3-1/TRBV3-2; cdr3_length: 14; cdr3_aa: CASSQPGWDTEAFF; cdr3_nt: TGTGCCAGCAGCCAACCAGGGTGGGACACTGAAGCTTTCTTT
j_call: TRBJ2-1; clone_size: -; d_call: -; v_call: TRBV3-1/TRBV3-2; cdr3_length: 17; cdr3_aa: CASSQERGGFSYNEQFF; cdr3_nt: TGTGCCAGCAGCCAAGAAAGGGGGGGGTTTTCCTACAATGAGCAGTTCTTC
j_call: TRBJ1-2; clone_size: -; d_call: -; v_call: TRBV4-1; cdr3_length: 15; cdr3_aa: CASSQENPGIYGYTF; cdr3_nt: TGCGCCAGCAGCCAAGAAAATCCAGGGATCTATGGCTACACCTTC
j_call: TRBJ1-1; clone_size: -; d_call: -; v_call: TRBV19; cdr3_length: 12; cdr3_aa: CASTGGNTEAFF; cdr3_nt: TGTGCCAGTACCGGGGGGAACACTGAAGCTTTCTTT
j_call: TRBJ2-2; clone_size: -; d_call: -; v_call: TRBV5-1; cdr3_length: 14; cdr3_aa: CASSYTETTGELFF; cdr3_nt: TGCGCCAGCAGTTATACAGAAACCACCGGGGAGCTGTTTTTT
j_call: TRBJ2-7; clone_size: -; d_call: TRBD1; v_call: TRBV7-9; cdr3_length: 14; cdr3_aa: CASSTDRGTYEQYF; cdr3_nt: TGTGCCAGCAGCACCGACAGGGGAACCTACGAGCAGTACTTC
j_call: TRBJ1-5; clone_size: -; d_call: -; v_call: TRBV19; cdr3_length: 13; cdr3_aa: CASSRDPNQPQHF; cdr3_nt: TGTGCCAGTAGTCGGGATCCCAATCAGCCCCAGCATTTT
j_call: TRBJ1-1; clone_size: -; d_call: -; v_call: TRBV3-1/TRBV3-2; cdr3_length: 13; cdr3_aa: CASSQVQNAEAFF; cdr3_nt: TGTGCCAGCAGCCAAGTCCAGAACGCTGAAGCTTTCTTT
j_call: TRBJ1-1; clone_size: once; d_call: -; v_call: TRBV12-3/TRBV12-4; cdr3_length: 13; cdr3_aa: CASSLQGDTEAFF; cdr3_nt: TGTGCCAGCAGTTTACAAGGAGACACTGAAGCTTTCTTT
j_call: TRBJ1-1; clone_size: -; d_call: -; v_call: TRBV27; cdr3_length: 12; cdr3_aa: CASSLGGREAFF; cdr3_nt: TGTGCCAGCAGTTTAGGGGGCAGGGAAGCTTTCTTT
j_call: TRBJ1-2; clone_size: -; d_call: -; v_call: TRBV19; cdr3_length: 11; cdr3_aa: CASRTGDGYTF; cdr3_nt: TGTGCCAGTAGGACAGGTGACGGCTACACCTTC
j_call: TRBJ2-1; clone_size: -; d_call: TRBD2; v_call: TRBV10-1; cdr3_length: 15; cdr3_aa: CASSESIGEGNEQFF; cdr3_nt: TGCGCCAGCAGTGAGTCGATAGGGGAGGGGAATGAGCAGTTCTTC
j_call: TRBJ1-2; clone_size: once; d_call: TRBD1; v_call: TRBV6-4; cdr3_length: 15; cdr3_aa: CASSETDQGGYGYTF; cdr3_nt: TGTGCCAGCAGTGAGACGGACCAGGGGGGCTATGGCTACACCTTC
j_call: TRBJ1-1; clone_size: -; d_call: -; v_call: TRBV15; cdr3_length: 14; cdr3_aa: CATSRETGDTEAFF; cdr3_nt: TGTGCCACCAGCAGAGAGACAGGAGACACTGAAGCTTTCTTT
j_call: TRBJ1-5; clone_size: -; d_call: TRBD1; v_call: TRBV9; cdr3_length: 14; cdr3_aa: CASSAGQGNQPQHF; cdr3_nt: TGTGCCAGCAGCGCCGGACAGGGGAACCAGCCCCAGCATTTT
j_call: TRBJ1-1; clone_size: -; d_call: -; v_call: TRBV18; cdr3_length: 16; cdr3_aa: CASSPPVGRALTEAFF; cdr3_nt: TGTGCCAGCTCACCACCGGTTGGCAGGGCCCTTACTGAAGCTTTCTTT
j_call: TRBJ2-1; clone_size: -; d_call: -; v_call: TRBV7-6; cdr3_length: 15; cdr3_aa: CASSLVSASYNEQFF; cdr3_nt: TGTGCCAGCAGCTTAGTTAGCGCTTCCTACAATGAGCAGTTCTTC
j_call: TRBJ1-2; clone_size: once; d_call: -; v_call: TRBV5-8; cdr3_length: 17; cdr3_aa: CASSLRQGTSLDYGYTF; cdr3_nt: TGTGCCAGCAGCTTGCGTCAGGGAACCTCCTTAGACTATGGCTACACCTTC
j_call: TRBJ2-5; clone_size: -; d_call: TRBD2; v_call: TRBV19; cdr3_length: 15; cdr3_aa: CASTRGGSLQETQYF; cdr3_nt: TGTGCCAGTACTAGAGGCGGGAGCCTTCAAGAGACCCAGTACTTC
j_call: TRBJ1-1; clone_size: -; d_call: -; v_call: TRBV29-1; cdr3_length: 13; cdr3_aa: CSVGWAGNTEAFF; cdr3_nt: TGCAGCGTTGGATGGGCAGGGAACACTGAAGCTTTCTTT
j_call: TRBJ1-5; clone_size: -; d_call: TRBD1; v_call: TRBV10-3; cdr3_length: 15; cdr3_aa: CAISDPGQGVQPQHF; cdr3_nt: TGTGCCATCAGTGACCCGGGACAGGGGGTTCAGCCCCAGCATTTT
j_call: TRBJ2-1; clone_size: -; d_call: TRBD2; v_call: TRBV11-2; cdr3_length: 17; cdr3_aa: CASSRRSSGRAVGEQFF; cdr3_nt: TGTGCCAGCAGCCGCCGATCTAGCGGGAGGGCCGTTGGAGAGCAGTTCTTC
j_call: TRBJ2-3; clone_size: -; d_call: TRBD2; v_call: TRBV19; cdr3_length: 14; cdr3_aa: CASKRSGSSDTQYF; cdr3_nt: TGTGCCAGTAAAAGGAGCGGGAGTTCAGATACGCAGTATTTT
j_call: TRBJ1-3; clone_size: -; d_call: -; v_call: TRBV3-1/TRBV3-2; cdr3_length: 14; cdr3_aa: CASSQEGGGNTIYF; cdr3_nt: TGTGCCAGCAGCCAAGAAGGGGGTGGAAACACCATATATTTT
j_call: TRBJ1-2; clone_size: -; d_call: -; v_call: TRBV3-1/TRBV3-2; cdr3_length: 12; cdr3_aa: CASSQQGYGYTF; cdr3_nt: TGTGCCAGCAGCCAGCAGGGTTATGGCTACACCTTC
j_call: TRBJ2-4; clone_size: -; d_call: TRBD2; v_call: TRBV29-1; cdr3_length: 14; cdr3_aa: CSVEESSGKGIQYF; cdr3_nt: TGCAGCGTTGAAGAATCTAGCGGGAAAGGCATTCAGTACTTC
j_call: TRBJ2-3; clone_size: -; d_call: TRBD1; v_call: TRBV5-1; cdr3_length: 16; cdr3_aa: CASSLAKTGGADTQYF; cdr3_nt: TGCGCCAGCAGCTTGGCCAAGACAGGGGGTGCAGATACGCAGTATTTT
j_call: TRBJ1-6; clone_size: once; d_call: -; v_call: TRBV30; cdr3_length: 13; cdr3_aa: CAWRSRDDSPLHF; cdr3_nt: TGTGCCTGGAGGAGCAGGGATGATTCACCCCTCCACTTT
j_call: TRBJ2-1; clone_size: -; d_call: -; v_call: TRBV4-2; cdr3_length: 13; cdr3_aa: CASSQDLRDEQFF; cdr3_nt: TGTGCCAGCAGCCAAGATCTTCGCGATGAGCAGTTCTTC
j_call: TRBJ2-2; clone_size: once; d_call: TRBD2; v_call: TRBV10-3; cdr3_length: 19; cdr3_aa: CAISDWGLAGVVNTGELFF; cdr3_nt: TGTGCCATCAGTGATTGGGGTCTAGCGGGAGTTGTGAACACCGGGGAGCTGTTTTTT
j_call: TRBJ1-1; clone_size: -; d_call: -; v_call: TRBV29-1; cdr3_length: 13; cdr3_aa: CSVEKLLNTEAFF; cdr3_nt: TGCAGCGTTGAAAAGCTGTTGAACACTGAAGCTTTCTTT
j_call: TRBJ2-7; clone_size: -; d_call: TRBD1; v_call: TRBV10-3; cdr3_length: 16; cdr3_aa: CAISEPGQGSSYEQYF; cdr3_nt: TGTGCCATCAGTGAGCCGGGACAGGGGTCCTCCTACGAGCAGTACTTC
j_call: TRBJ2-7; clone_size: -; d_call: TRBD1; v_call: TRBV10-3; cdr3_length: 14; cdr3_aa: CAIRAGGSSYEQYF; cdr3_nt: TGTGCCATCAGGGCAGGGGGCAGCTCCTACGAGCAGTACTTC
j_call: TRBJ2-1; clone_size: -; d_call: TRBD1; v_call: TRBV19; cdr3_length: 12; cdr3_aa: CAVTTGGNEQFF; cdr3_nt: TGTGCCGTAACTACAGGGGGCAATGAGCAGTTCTTC
j_call: TRBJ2-3; clone_size: -; d_call: TRBD2; v_call: TRBV2; cdr3_length: 15; cdr3_aa: CASSGTSGRGDTQYF; cdr3_nt: TGTGCCAGCAGTGGGACTAGCGGGAGGGGAGATACGCAGTATTTT
j_call: TRBJ1-2; clone_size: -; d_call: -; v_call: TRBV6-2/TRBV6-3; cdr3_length: 11; cdr3_aa: CASSHGYGYTF; cdr3_nt: TGTGCCAGCAGCCACGGCTATGGCTACACCTTC